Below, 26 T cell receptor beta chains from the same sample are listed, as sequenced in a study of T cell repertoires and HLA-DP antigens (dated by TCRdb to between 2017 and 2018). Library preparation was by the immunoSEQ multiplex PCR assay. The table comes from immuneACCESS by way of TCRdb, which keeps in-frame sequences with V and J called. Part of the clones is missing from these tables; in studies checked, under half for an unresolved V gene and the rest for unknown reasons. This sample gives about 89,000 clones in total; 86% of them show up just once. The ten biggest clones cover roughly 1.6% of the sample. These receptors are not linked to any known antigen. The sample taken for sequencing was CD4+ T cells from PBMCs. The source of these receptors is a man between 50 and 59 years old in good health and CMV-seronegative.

For the CDR3, the DNA is TGTGCCAGCAGTGTTAGCTATGGCTACACCTTC. As protein: CASSVSYGYTF. The chain is built from TRBV6-5 and TRBJ1-2; D gene ambiguous. CDR1 and CDR2 (germline): MNHEY, SVGAGI. The CDR3 runs to 11 residues. Trimming removed 5 bases from V and 4 bases from J, with 5 bases in between.

This chain's CDR3 is CASSVGQGGETQYF. CDR3 DNA: TGTGCCAGCAGCGTAGGACAGGGGGGAGAGACCCAGTACTTC. V gene TRBV11-3 combines with J gene TRBJ2-5; 10 nucleotides align to TRBD1. V was clipped by 5 bases and J by 4 bases; unmatched bases: 4. Per the germline V gene, CDR1 is SGHNT and CDR2 is YENEEA. The CDR3 is 14 amino acids.

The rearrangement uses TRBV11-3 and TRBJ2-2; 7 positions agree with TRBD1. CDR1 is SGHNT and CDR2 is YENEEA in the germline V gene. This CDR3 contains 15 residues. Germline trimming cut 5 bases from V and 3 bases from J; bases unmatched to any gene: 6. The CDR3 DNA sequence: TGTGCCAGCAGCCCCGGGACAGCCCACACCGGGGAGCTGTTTTTT. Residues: CASSPGTAHTGELFF.

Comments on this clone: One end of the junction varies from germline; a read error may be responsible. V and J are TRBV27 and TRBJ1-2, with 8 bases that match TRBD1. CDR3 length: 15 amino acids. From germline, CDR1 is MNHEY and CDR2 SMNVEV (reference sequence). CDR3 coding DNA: TGTGCCGGCAGTCTCCTGGCAGGGGGCTCCTATGGCTACACCTTC. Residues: CAGSLLAGGSYGYTF.

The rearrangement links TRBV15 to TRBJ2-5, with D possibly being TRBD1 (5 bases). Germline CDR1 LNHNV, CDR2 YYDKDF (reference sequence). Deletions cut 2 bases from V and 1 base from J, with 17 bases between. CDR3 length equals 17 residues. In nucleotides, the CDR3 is TGTGCCACCAGCAGAAAATTGGGGCCTACCTTCCAAGAGACCCAGTACTTC. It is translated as CATSRKLGPTFQETQYF.

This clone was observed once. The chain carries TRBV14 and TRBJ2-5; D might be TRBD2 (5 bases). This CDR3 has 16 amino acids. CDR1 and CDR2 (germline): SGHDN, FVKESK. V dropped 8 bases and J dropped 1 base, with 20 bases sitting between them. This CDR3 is CASPRGSYRPQETQYF. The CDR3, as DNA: TGTGCCAGCCCCCGGGGTTCGTACAGACCCCAAGAGACCCAGTACTTC.

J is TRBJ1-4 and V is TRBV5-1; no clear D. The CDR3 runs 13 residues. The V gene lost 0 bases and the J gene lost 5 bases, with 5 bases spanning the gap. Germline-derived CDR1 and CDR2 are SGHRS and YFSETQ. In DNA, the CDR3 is TGCGCCAGCAGCTTGGAGAGGAATGAAAAACTGTTTTTT. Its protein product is CASSLERNEKLFF.

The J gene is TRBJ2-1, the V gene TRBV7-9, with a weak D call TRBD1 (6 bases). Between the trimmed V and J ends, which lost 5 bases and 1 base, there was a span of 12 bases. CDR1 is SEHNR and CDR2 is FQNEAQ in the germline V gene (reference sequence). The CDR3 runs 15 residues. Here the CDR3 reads CASSTRQASYNEQFF. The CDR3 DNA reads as TGTGCCAGCAGCACTAGACAGGCGTCCTACAATGAGCAGTTCTTC.

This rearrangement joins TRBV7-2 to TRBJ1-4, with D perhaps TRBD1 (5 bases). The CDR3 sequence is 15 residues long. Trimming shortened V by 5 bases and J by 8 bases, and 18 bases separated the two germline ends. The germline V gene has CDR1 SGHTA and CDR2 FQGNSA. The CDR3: CASSPGARREEKLFF. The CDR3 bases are TGTGCCAGCAGCCCCGGGGCCAGAAGGGAGGAAAAACTGTTTTTT.

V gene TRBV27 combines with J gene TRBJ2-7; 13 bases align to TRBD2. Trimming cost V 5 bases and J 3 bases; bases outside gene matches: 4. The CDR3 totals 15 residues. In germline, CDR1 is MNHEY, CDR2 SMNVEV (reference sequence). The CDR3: CASSPRLAGGYEQYF. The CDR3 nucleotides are TGTGCCAGCAGTCCAAGACTAGCGGGGGGCTACGAGCAGTACTTC.

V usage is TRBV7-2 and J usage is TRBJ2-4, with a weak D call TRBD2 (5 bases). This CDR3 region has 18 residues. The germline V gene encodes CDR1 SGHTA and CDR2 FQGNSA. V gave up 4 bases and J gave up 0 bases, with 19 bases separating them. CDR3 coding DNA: TGTGCCAGCAGCTCCCTCAGCAGGCCGGGGTTAGCCAAAAACATTCAGTACTTC. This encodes CASSSLSRPGLAKNIQYF.

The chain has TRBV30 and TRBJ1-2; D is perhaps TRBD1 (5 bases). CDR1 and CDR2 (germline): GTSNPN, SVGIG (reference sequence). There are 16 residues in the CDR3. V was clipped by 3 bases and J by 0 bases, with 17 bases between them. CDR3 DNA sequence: TGTGCCTGGAGAAGGAATGGGGCAGGGACTAACTATGGCTACACCTTC. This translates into CAWRRNGAGTNYGYTF.

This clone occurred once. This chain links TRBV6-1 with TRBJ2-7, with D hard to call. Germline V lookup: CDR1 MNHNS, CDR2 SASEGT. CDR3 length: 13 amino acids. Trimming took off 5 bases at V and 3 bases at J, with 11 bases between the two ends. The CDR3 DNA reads TGTGCCAGCAGTCTAGGTAGAGGCTACGAGCAGTACTTC. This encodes CASSLGRGYEQYF.

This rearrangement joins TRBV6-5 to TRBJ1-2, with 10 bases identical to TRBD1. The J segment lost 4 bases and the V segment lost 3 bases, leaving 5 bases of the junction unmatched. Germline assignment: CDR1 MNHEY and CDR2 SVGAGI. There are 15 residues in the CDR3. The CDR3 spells CASSYGTGDSYGYTF. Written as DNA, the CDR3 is TGTGCCAGCAGTTATGGGACAGGGGATTCCTATGGCTACACCTTC.

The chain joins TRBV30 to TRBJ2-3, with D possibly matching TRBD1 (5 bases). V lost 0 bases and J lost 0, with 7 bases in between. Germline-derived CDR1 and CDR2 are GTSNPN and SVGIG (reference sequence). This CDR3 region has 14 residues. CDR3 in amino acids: CAWSVKGSTDTQYF. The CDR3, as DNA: TGTGCCTGGAGTGTAAAGGGGAGCACAGATACGCAGTATTTT.

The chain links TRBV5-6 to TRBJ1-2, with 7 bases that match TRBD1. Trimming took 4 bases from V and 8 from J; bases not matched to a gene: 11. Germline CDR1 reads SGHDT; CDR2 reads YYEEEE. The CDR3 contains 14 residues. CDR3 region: CASSPKGAHWGYTF. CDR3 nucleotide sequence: TGTGCCAGCAGCCCAAAGGGGGCCCACTGGGGCTACACCTTC.

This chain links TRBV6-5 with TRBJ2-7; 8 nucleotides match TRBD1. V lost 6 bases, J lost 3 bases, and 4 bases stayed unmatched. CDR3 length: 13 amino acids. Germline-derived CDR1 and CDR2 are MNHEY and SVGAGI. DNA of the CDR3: TGTGCCAGCAGCCCAACAGGGGGCTACGAGCAGTACTTC. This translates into CASSPTGGYEQYF.

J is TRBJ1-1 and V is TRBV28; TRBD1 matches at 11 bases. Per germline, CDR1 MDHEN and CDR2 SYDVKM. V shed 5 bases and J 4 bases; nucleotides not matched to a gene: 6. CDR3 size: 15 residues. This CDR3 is CASSRTGTGGTEAFF. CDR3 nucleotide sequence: TGTGCCAGCAGTAGAACCGGGACAGGGGGCACTGAAGCTTTCTTT.

CDR3 loop: CASSPGTAQEGAPLHF. The CDR3 bases are TGTGCCAGCAGTCCCGGGACAGCCCAAGAGGGTGCACCCCTCCACTTT. The rearrangement uses TRBV28 and TRBJ1-6; 7 bases match TRBD1. Per germline, CDR1 MDHEN and CDR2 SYDVKM. V shed 5 bases and J 11 bases; nucleotides not matched to a gene: 15. This CDR3 comprises 16 residues.

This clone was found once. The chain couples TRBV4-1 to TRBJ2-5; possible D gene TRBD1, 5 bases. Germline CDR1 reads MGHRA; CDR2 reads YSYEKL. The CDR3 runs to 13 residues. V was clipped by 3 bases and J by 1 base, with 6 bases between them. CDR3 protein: CASSQTAQETQYF. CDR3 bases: TGCGCCAGCAGCCAGACAGCCCAAGAGACCCAGTACTTC.

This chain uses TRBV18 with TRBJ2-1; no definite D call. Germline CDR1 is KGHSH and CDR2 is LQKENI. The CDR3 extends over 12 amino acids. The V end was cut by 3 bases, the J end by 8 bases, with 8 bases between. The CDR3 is CASSPLTDEQFF. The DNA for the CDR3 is TGTGCCAGCTCACCCCTTACGGATGAGCAGTTCTTC.

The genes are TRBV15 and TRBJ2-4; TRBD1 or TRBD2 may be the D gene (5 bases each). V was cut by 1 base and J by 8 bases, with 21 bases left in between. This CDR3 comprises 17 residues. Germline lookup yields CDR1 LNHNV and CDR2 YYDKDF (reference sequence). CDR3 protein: CATSRGQGAGMGDIQYF. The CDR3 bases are TGTGCCACCAGCAGAGGACAAGGGGCAGGGATGGGGGACATTCAGTACTTC.

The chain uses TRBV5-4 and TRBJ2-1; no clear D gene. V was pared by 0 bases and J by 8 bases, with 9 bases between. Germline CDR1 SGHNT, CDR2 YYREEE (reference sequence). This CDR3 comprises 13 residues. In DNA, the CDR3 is TGTGCCAGCAGCTTGGATGGAAGCCATGAGCAGTTCTTC. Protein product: CASSLDGSHEQFF.

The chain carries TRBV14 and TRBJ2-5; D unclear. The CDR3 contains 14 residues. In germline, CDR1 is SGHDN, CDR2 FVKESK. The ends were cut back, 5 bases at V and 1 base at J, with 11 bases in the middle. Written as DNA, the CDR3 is TGTGCCAGCAGCTCCAACCAAATCCAAGAGACCCAGTACTTC. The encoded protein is CASSSNQIQETQYF.

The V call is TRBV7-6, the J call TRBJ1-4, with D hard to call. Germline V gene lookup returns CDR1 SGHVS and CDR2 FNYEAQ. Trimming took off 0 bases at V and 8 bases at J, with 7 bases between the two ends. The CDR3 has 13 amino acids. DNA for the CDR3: TGTGCCAGCAGCTTAGCAGGGAGGGAAAAACTGTTTTTT. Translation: CASSLAGREKLFF.

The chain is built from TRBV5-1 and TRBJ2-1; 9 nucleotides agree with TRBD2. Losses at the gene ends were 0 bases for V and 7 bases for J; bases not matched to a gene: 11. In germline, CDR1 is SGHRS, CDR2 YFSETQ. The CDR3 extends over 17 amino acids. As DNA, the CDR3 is TGCGCCAGCAGCTTGGCCCCAGCGGGAGGCCTAGTTAATGAGCAGTTCTTC. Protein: CASSLAPAGGLVNEQFF.